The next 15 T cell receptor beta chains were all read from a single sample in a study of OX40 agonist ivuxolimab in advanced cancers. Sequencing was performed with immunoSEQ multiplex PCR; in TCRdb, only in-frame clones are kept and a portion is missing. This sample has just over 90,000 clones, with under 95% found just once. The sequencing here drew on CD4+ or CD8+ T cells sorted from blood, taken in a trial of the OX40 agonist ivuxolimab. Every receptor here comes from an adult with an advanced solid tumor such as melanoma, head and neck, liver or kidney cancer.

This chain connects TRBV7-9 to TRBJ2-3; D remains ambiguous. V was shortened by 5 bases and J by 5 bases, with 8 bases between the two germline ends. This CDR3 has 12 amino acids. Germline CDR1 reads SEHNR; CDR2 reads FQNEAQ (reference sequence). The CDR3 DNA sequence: TGTGCCAGCAGCGCAGCCCAAGATACGCAGTATTTT. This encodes CASSAAQDTQYF.

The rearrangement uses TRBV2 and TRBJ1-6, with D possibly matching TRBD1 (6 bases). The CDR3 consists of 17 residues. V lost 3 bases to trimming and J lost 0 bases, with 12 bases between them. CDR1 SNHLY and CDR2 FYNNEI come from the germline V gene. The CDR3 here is CASSDARGNSYNSPLHF. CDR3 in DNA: TGTGCCAGCAGTGATGCCAGGGGAAACTCCTATAATTCACCCCTCCACTTT.

CDR3 DNA: TGTGCCAGCAGCTTAAGTCCGGCCCTCTCCTACAATGAGCAGTTCTTC. Translation: CASSLSPALSYNEQFF. The chain couples TRBV7-3 to TRBJ2-1, with D unresolved. The CDR3 consists of 16 residues. The germline gives CDR1 SGHTA, CDR2 FQGTGA. V gave up 1 base and J gave up 0 bases, with 10 bases separating them.

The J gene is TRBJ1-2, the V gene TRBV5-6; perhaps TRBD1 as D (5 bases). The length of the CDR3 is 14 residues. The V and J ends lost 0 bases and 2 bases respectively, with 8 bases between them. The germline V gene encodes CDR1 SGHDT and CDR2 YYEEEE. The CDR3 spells CASSLVGTNYGYTF. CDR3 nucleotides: TGTGCCAGCAGCTTGGTCGGGACCAACTATGGCTACACCTTC. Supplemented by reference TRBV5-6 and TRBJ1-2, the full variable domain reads DAGVTQSPTHLIKTRGQQVTLRCSPKSGHDTVSWYQQALGQGPQFIFQYYEEEERQRGNFPDRFSGHQFPNYSSELNVNALLLGDSALYLCASSLVGTNYGYTFGSGTRLTVV.

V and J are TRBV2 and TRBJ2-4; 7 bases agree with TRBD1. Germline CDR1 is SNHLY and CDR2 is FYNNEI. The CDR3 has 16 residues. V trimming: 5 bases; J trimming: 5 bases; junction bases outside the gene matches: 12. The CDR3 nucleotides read TGTGCCAGCAGTCCACCCCGTCGACAGGGACAAAACATTCAGTACTTC. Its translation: CASSPPRRQGQNIQYF.

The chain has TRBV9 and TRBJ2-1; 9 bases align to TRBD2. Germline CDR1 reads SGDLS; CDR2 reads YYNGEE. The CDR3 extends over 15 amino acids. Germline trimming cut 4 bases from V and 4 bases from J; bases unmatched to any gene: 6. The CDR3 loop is CASSPRLAGYNEQFF. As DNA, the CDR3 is TGTGCCAGCAGCCCCCGCCTAGCGGGGTACAATGAGCAGTTCTTC.

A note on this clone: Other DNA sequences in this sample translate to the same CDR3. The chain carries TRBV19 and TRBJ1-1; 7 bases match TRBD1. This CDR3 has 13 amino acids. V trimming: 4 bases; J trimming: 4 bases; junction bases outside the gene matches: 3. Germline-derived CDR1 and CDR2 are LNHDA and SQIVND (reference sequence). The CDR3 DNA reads TGTGCCAGTAGTACTCAGGGGGGCACTGAAGCTTTCTTT. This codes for CASSTQGGTEAFF.

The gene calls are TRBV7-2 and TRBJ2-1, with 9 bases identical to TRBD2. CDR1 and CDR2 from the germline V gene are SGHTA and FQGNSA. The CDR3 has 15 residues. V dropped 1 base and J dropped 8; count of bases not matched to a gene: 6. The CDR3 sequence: CASSLEAGGFDEQFF. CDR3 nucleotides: TGTGCCAGCAGCTTAGAAGCGGGGGGTTTCGATGAGCAGTTCTTC.

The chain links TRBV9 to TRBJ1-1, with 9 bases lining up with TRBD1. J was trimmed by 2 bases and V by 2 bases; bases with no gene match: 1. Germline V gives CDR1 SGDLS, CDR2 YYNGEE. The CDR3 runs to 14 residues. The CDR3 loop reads CASSVTGGNTEAFF. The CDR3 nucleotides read TGTGCCAGCAGCGTTACAGGGGGCAACACTGAAGCTTTCTTT.

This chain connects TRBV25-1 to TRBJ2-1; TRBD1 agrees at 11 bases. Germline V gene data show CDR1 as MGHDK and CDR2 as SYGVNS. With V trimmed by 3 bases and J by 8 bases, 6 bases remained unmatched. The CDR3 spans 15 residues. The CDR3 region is CASSDPDRGHYEQFF. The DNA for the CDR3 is TGTGCCAGCAGTGACCCGGACAGGGGGCACTATGAGCAGTTCTTC.

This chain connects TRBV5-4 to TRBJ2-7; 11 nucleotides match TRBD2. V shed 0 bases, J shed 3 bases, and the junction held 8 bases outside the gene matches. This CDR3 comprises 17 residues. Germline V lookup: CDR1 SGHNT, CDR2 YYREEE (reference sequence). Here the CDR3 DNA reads TGTGCCAGCAGCTTGGGACTAGCGGGGAGGGTCGACTACGAGCAGTACTTC. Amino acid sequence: CASSLGLAGRVDYEQYF.

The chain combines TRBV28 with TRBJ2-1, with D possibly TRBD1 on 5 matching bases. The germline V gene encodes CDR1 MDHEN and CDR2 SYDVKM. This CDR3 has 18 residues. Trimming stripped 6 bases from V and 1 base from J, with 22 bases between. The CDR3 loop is CASSSLLSGAGSYNEQFF. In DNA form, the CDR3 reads TGTGCCAGCAGCAGTTTATTGAGTGGGGCAGGATCCTACAATGAGCAGTTCTTC.

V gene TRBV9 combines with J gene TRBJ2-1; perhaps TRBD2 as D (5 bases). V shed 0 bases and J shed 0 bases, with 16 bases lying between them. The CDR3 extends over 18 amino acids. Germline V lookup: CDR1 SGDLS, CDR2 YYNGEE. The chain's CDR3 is CASSVAVGVPNSYNEQFF. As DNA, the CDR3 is TGTGCCAGCAGCGTAGCTGTGGGAGTACCAAACTCCTACAATGAGCAGTTCTTC.

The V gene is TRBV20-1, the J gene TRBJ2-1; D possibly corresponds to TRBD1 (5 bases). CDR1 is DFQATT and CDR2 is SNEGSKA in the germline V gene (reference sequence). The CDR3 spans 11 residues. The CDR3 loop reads CTQGAYNEQFF. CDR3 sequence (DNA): TGCACCCAAGGGGCTTACAATGAGCAGTTCTTC.

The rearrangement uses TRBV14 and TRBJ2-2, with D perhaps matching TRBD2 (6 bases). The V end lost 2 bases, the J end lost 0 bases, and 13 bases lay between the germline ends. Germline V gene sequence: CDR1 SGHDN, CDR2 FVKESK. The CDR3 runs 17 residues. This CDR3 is CASSQTPIAANTGELFF. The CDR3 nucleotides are TGTGCCAGCAGCCAAACCCCGATAGCGGCGAACACCGGGGAGCTGTTTTTT.